Below, 27 T cell receptor beta chains from the same sample are listed, as sequenced in a study of early T cells in non-severe SARS-CoV-2 infection. One entry per CDR3 protein results from TCRdb running MiXCR on the 5' RACE reads. The table has about 25,000 distinct CDR3 sequences, about 4.7% seen once. Sequencing input: whole blood. The receptors originated from an adult who was a healthcare worker with PCR-confirmed SARS-CoV-2 infection or an uninfected control (not recorded which).

At least ten counts were recorded for this clonotype. This chain uses TRBV29-1 with TRBJ2-7; TRBD1 or TRBD2 may be the D gene (5 bases each). The germline V and J ends were trimmed by 7 bases and 9 bases, with 16 bases remaining between them. The CDR3 is 11 residues long. Germline assignment: CDR1 SQVTM and CDR2 ANQGSEA. The CDR3 sequence is CSGSLGDGQYF. The CDR3 region has the DNA TGCAGCGGGTCATTGGGGGATGGGCAGTACTTC.

This clonotype was detected ten times or more. J is TRBJ1-4 and V is TRBV7-9; perhaps TRBD1 as D (5 bases). Germline V lookup: CDR1 SEHNR, CDR2 FQNEAQ (reference sequence). V lost 5 bases to trimming and J lost 8 bases, with 18 bases between them. This CDR3 is 15 amino acids long. The CDR3 region has the DNA TGTGCCAGCAGCCCAGCTGGCCCAGGGAGAGAAAAACTGTTTTTT. Translated, it gives CASSPAGPGREKLFF.

This clonotype was observed at least ten times. The V and J genes are TRBV24-1 and TRBJ2-5, with a tentative D call TRBD2 (5 bases). The CDR3 covers 13 residues. V was shortened by 5 bases and J by 5 bases, with 11 bases between the two germline ends. CDR1 is KGHDR and CDR2 is SFDVKD in the germline V gene. The CDR3 spells CATSARGLETQYF. In DNA, the CDR3 is TGTGCCACCAGTGCCCGCGGGCTCGAGACCCAGTACTTC.

This clonotype has a count of ten or more. The gene calls are TRBV9 and TRBJ2-3, with 14 bases identical to TRBD2. V gave up 3 bases and J gave up 1 base; unmatched junction bases: 4. Germline V gene lookup returns CDR1 SGDLS and CDR2 YYNGEE. CDR3 length equals 17 residues. CDR3: CASSERLAGGRTDTQYF. DNA for the CDR3: TGTGCCAGCAGCGAACGACTAGCGGGAGGGCGCACAGATACGCAGTATTTT.

J is TRBJ2-7 and V is TRBV5-1; possible D gene TRBD2, 5 bases. This CDR3 has 12 amino acids. Germline loops: CDR1 SGHRS, CDR2 YFSETQ. V shed 1 base and J shed 5 bases, with 7 bases lying between them. The CDR3 is CASSLLGDEQYF. CDR3 nucleotides: TGCGCCAGCAGCTTGCTCGGGGACGAGCAGTACTTC.

This clonotype was recorded many times. The chain is built from TRBV2 and TRBJ1-1; D call uncertain. The germline V gene has CDR1 SNHLY and CDR2 FYNNEI. This CDR3 region has 13 residues. Trimming removed 3 bases at V and 4 bases at J, with 9 bases between. Here the CDR3 DNA reads TGTGCCAGCAGTGACCTCCGGGGCACTGAAGCTTTCTTT. This codes for CASSDLRGTEAFF.

This clonotype was detected ten times or more. This chain links TRBV29-1 with TRBJ2-1; 14 bases agree with TRBD2. This CDR3 comprises 18 residues. J was trimmed by 7 bases and V by 3 bases; bases with no gene match: 14. The V gene's germline CDR1 is SQVTM and CDR2 ANQGSEA. The CDR3 coding sequence is TGCAGCGTTGAGAGGGGACTAGCGGGAGAGGGCCCTTTGAATGAGCAGTTCTTC. Translated: CSVERGLAGEGPLNEQFF.

The sample holds many counts of this clonotype. The chain recombines TRBV3-1 with TRBJ2-7; a possible D gene is TRBD2 (5 bases). The CDR3 totals 14 residues. The V gene lost 0 bases and the J gene lost 6 bases, with 12 bases spanning the gap. CDR1 is LGHDT, CDR2 YNNKEL, per germline (reference sequence). This chain's CDR3 is CASSQDGGRAEQYF. Written as DNA, the CDR3 is TGTGCCAGCAGCCAAGATGGAGGAAGAGCCGAGCAGTACTTC.

This clonotype turned up a few times. The chain combines TRBV6-1 with TRBJ1-1, with a weak D call TRBD1 (5 bases). The V gene lost 1 base and the J gene lost 1 base, with 7 bases spanning the gap. Per germline, CDR1 MNHNS and CDR2 SASEGT. CDR3 size: 14 residues. CDR3 protein: CASSEGGENTEAFF. The CDR3 nucleotides read TGTGCCAGCAGTGAAGGGGGGGAGAACACTGAAGCTTTCTTT.

This clonotype has ten or more counts. The genes are TRBV3-1 and TRBJ2-5, with a weak D call TRBD1 (5 bases). Trimming shortened V by 5 bases and J by 0 bases, and 19 bases separated the two germline ends. This CDR3 has 17 amino acids. Germline V gene sequence: CDR1 LGHDT, CDR2 YNNKEL (reference sequence). CDR3 DNA sequence: TGTGCCAGCAGCGGACGCCTGACAGTCCAGTACCAAGAGACCCAGTACTTC. Residues: CASSGRLTVQYQETQYF.

This clonotype has just a few counts. The rearrangement joins TRBV6-2 or TRBV6-3 to TRBJ1-5, with D unclear. Germline assignment: CDR1 MNHEY and CDR2 SVGEGT. The CDR3 extends over 15 amino acids. V lost 6 bases to trimming and J lost 2 bases, with 14 bases between them. This CDR3 reads CASSRPAGGNQPQHF. The CDR3 DNA reads TGTGCCAGCAGCCGCCCCGCTGGGGGCAATCAGCCCCAGCATTTT.

This clonotype has ten or more counts. V gene TRBV27 combines with J gene TRBJ2-3; D call uncertain. Between the trimmed V and J ends, which lost 3 bases and 7 bases, there was a span of 20 bases. Germline CDR1 and CDR2: MNHEY and SMNVEV (reference sequence). CDR3 size: 16 residues. Here the CDR3 DNA reads TGTGCCAGCAGTTTGGGGTCTGGCGGTCTCGTTAATACGCAGTATTTT. Its translation is CASSLGSGGLVNTQYF.

This clonotype was detected ten times or more. The genes are TRBV6-2 or TRBV6-3 and TRBJ2-1; D call uncertain. This CDR3 has 14 residues. Trimming took 5 bases from V and 6 from J, leaving 14 bases between them. Germline V gene data show CDR1 as MNHEY and CDR2 as SVGEGT. CDR3 nucleotide sequence: TGTGCCAGCAGTCAGGCTCCCGGTTTCAATGAGCAGTTCTTC. This sequence encodes CASSQAPGFNEQFF.

There are many counts of this clonotype. The chain combines TRBV29-1 with TRBJ2-2, with 8 bases identical to TRBD2. Per germline, CDR1 SQVTM and CDR2 ANQGSEA. The CDR3 has 15 amino acids. V shed 4 bases, J shed 1 base, and the junction held 5 bases outside the gene matches. The CDR3 nucleotides are TGCAGCGTTGCAGGGCTAGCGGGGAACACCGGGGAGCTGTTTTTT. This gives the protein CSVAGLAGNTGELFF.

This clonotype was counted ten times or more. The chain has TRBV7-3 and TRBJ2-1; 7 bases fit TRBD2. V gave up 4 bases and J gave up 7 bases; unmatched junction bases: 7. CDR1 and CDR2 (germline): SGHTA, FQGTGA. The CDR3 consists of 14 residues. As DNA, the CDR3 is TGTGCCAGCAGCTCTTTGGGGGGGAGGAATGAGCAGTTCTTC. It encodes CASSSLGGRNEQFF.

This rearrangement joins TRBV29-1 to TRBJ2-2; D uncertain. The CDR3 runs to 11 residues. V was shortened by 3 bases and J by 7 bases, with 6 bases between the two germline ends. In germline, CDR1 is SQVTM, CDR2 ANQGSEA. Written as DNA, the CDR3 is TGCAGCGTTGAGGGATTCGGGGAGCTGTTTTTT. This translates into CSVEGFGELFF.

This clonotype was recorded many times. This chain joins TRBV19 and TRBJ2-1, with 7 bases fitting TRBD2. V shed 7 bases, J shed 7 bases, and the junction held 13 bases outside the gene matches. The CDR3 runs 15 residues. Germline lookup yields CDR1 LNHDA and CDR2 SQIVND (reference sequence). CDR3 nucleotides: TGTGCCAGTACCCTAGGCGGGAGCCCCCGGAATGAGCAGTTCTTC. This codes for CASTLGGSPRNEQFF.

This clonotype was counted between two and nine times. The V call is TRBV19, the J call TRBJ2-7; D perhaps matches TRBD2 (6 bases). Germline V gives CDR1 LNHDA, CDR2 SQIVND (reference sequence). The CDR3 has 13 residues. V was cut by 3 bases and J by 6 bases, with 12 bases left in between. The CDR3 here is CASSIGLLGEQYF. CDR3 nucleotide sequence: TGTGCCAGTAGTATCGGACTACTAGGCGAGCAGTACTTC. Based on the CDR3 plus reference TRBV19 and TRBJ2-7, the full variable domain is DGGITQSPKYLFRKEGQNVTLSCEQNLNHDAMYWYRQDPGQGLRLIYYSQIVNDFQKGDIAEGYSVSREKKESFPLTVTSAQKNPTAFYLCASSIGLLGEQYFGPGTRLTVT.

This clonotype was found a few times. The gene calls are TRBV11-2 and TRBJ1-5; no firm D call. CDR1 and CDR2 from the germline V gene are SGHAT and FQNNGV. The CDR3 loop spans 13 amino acids. Trimming took 3 bases from V and 4 from J, leaving 7 bases between them. The CDR3 reads CASSFRGNQPQHF. CDR3 sequence (DNA): TGTGCCAGCAGCTTCCGCGGGAATCAGCCCCAGCATTTT.

The chain couples TRBV7-8 to TRBJ2-7, with a possible D match to TRBD2 (6 bases). Per the germline V gene, CDR1 is SGHVS and CDR2 is FQNEAQ. The CDR3 is 15 residues long. Trimming removed 1 base at V and 3 bases at J, with 13 bases between. The CDR3 spells CASSLVGTRDYEQYF. The CDR3 bases are TGTGCCAGCAGCTTAGTCGGGACTCGCGACTACGAGCAGTACTTC.

This clonotype has a count of ten or more. The V call is TRBV5-1, the J call TRBJ1-2, with D perhaps TRBD1 (6 bases). This CDR3 region has 14 residues. The germline gives CDR1 SGHRS, CDR2 YFSETQ. Deletions cut 4 bases from V and 9 bases from J, with 19 bases between. This CDR3 reads CASSRMVRDTSYTF. The CDR3 DNA reads as TGCGCCAGCAGCAGAATGGTCCGGGACACCAGCTACACCTTC.

This clonotype was seen many times. The chain uses TRBV14 and TRBJ2-7; D not resolved. CDR1 SGHDN and CDR2 FVKESK come from the germline V gene. CDR3 length: 13 amino acids. Trimming took 0 bases from V and 2 from J, leaving 5 bases between them. CDR3 amino acids: CASSQDFTYEQYF. The CDR3, as DNA: TGTGCCAGCAGCCAAGACTTTACCTACGAGCAGTACTTC.

This clonotype was detected ten times or more. The chain links TRBV4-3 to TRBJ2-7; TRBD1 agrees at 11 bases. The CDR3 covers 15 residues. Trimming cost V 4 bases and J 5 bases; bases outside gene matches: 7. Germline lookup yields CDR1 LGHNA and CDR2 YSLEER. CDR3 protein: CASSLAGTGGHEQYF. The DNA of the CDR3 is TGCGCCAGCAGCCTCGCCGGGACAGGGGGTCACGAGCAGTACTTC.

The sample holds many counts of this clonotype. The chain employs TRBV5-1 and TRBJ2-1; possibly TRBD2 for D (5 bases). In germline, CDR1 is SGHRS, CDR2 YFSETQ. V was shortened by 4 bases and J by 4 bases, with 18 bases between the two germline ends. CDR3 length equals 16 residues. The CDR3 sequence is CASSLRLSGTYNEQFF. The CDR3, as DNA: TGCGCCAGCAGCCTAAGACTATCCGGAACGTACAATGAGCAGTTCTTC.

The sample holds many counts of this clonotype. V usage is TRBV6-5 and J usage is TRBJ2-3; 10 bases fit TRBD1. After removal of 6 bases from V and 3 bases from J, the junction contained 18 bases not matched to a gene. The CDR3 spans 19 residues. Germline loops: CDR1 MNHEY, CDR2 SVGAGI. The CDR3 here is CASRDLGQGRGGYTDTQYF. CDR3 coding DNA: TGTGCCAGCAGAGACTTGGGACAGGGGCGAGGTGGCTATACAGATACGCAGTATTTT.

This clonotype has ten or more counts. The rearrangement uses TRBV18 and TRBJ2-1, with TRBD2 matching 7 bases. Unmatched junction bases numbered 7, after V lost 3 bases and J lost 8 bases. The CDR3 runs to 14 residues. Per the germline V gene, CDR1 is KGHSH and CDR2 is LQKENI. As DNA, the CDR3 is TGTGCCAGCTCACCGCAGCAGGGAGGGTATGAGCAGTTCTTC. This translates into CASSPQQGGYEQFF. Combining the CDR3 with reference TRBV18 and TRBJ2-1 gives the whole variable domain NAGVMQNPRHLVRRRGQEARLRCSPMKGHSHVYWYRQLPEEGLKFMVYLQKENIIDESGMPKERFSAEFPKEGPSILRIQQVVRGDSAAYFCASSPQQGGYEQFFGPGTRLTVL.

This clonotype showed up many times. V and J are TRBV6-5 and TRBJ2-7, with D possibly being TRBD1 or TRBD2 (5 bases each). The CDR3 runs to 15 residues. CDR1 and CDR2 from the germline V gene are MNHEY and SVGAGI. Deletions cut 5 bases from V and 4 bases from J, with 18 bases between. The CDR3 DNA reads as TGTGCCAGCAGTAGGTTCCGGGACCCCGGGTACGAGCAGTACTTC. It specifies CASSRFRDPGYEQYF.